Reported below is one T cell receptor beta chain. Its antigen remains undetermined. The sample holds no much larger clone one base away, and base qualities are not on file. This entry is derived from a study of cytotoxic CD8 clonotypes in ibrutinib-treated CLL (dated by TCRdb to the early 2020s). Background on the whole study: The cohort was composed of 11 relapsed/refractory and roughly 15 treatment-naive patients; IGHV unmutated status was identified in approximately 17 patients. Every sample from remission and from progressive disease was obtained while the patients were still on ibrutinib. Of the approximately 90 people in the trial, about two dozen had longitudinal samples available. An average of about 260,000 productive templates and 94,082 productive rearrangements was obtained per sample. Cryopreserved peripheral blood mononuclear cells were collected before treatment, at response, and at either disease progression or sustained remission. Samples at response were collected after a median of about 12 months of treatment, with a range of about 6 to 40 months. Partial responses were observed in approximately 24 patients and complete responses in 2; after a median follow-up of around 68 months, remission was maintained in about 15 patients and progression was observed in some twelve.

A MiSeq instrument was used for deep resolution sequencing, which targeted depths ranging from 1 in 1 million up to 1 in 200,000 T cells, with coverage averaging 10x for each clonotype. TCR beta libraries were generated with the immunoSEQ hsTCRB Kit. The source study handled its data this way. ImmunoSEQ Data Assistant and ImmunoSEQ Analyzer were used for data analysis, and V, D and J genes were assigned according to IMGT definitions. Clonality, which ranges from 0 to 1, was calculated as one minus the normalized Shannon entropy of productive rearrangement frequencies. Only overrepresented clonotypes making up at least 0.05% of the repertoire of each patient were included in the public clonotype analysis. More than ten repertoires from age-matched healthy donors, obtained from immuneACCESS, served as clonality controls. Drawn from immuneACCESS, this table holds only the in-frame rearrangements with V and J called that TCRdb kept. Clones are partly lost; checked studies trace under half to an unresolved V gene and leave the rest unexplained. Clone size and V and J calls were adopted from that table, with D and trimming inferred from the DNA. This sample gives over 110,000 clones in total; 91% of them show up just once. The ten top clones hold roughly a tenth of the sample.

Spanning cysteine to phenylalanine, the CDR3 consists of 16 amino acids. Kept here is only the CDR3 DNA, which spans 48 bases and is read in frame from base 1. Unmatched junction bases come to 15, with V trimmed by 9 bases and J by 2 bases. CDR1 SGHRS and CDR2 YFSETQ were looked up in the germline V gene. The sample's time point label is to be understood as: about a year on ibrutinib. For TCR beta library preparation, around 2.2 micrograms of genomic DNA was extracted from cryopreserved PBMCs. High-throughput TCR beta sequencing was performed on longitudinal blood samples from CLL patients receiving ibrutinib monotherapy. The patients were enrolled in a single-center, open-label phase 2 trial of ibrutinib monotherapy. Here is what the overall study found, with its caveats: Public clonotypes were rare and either shrank or stayed stable during treatment, and the rise in clonality at ibrutinib response reflected expansion of private clonotypes. An increase in clonality was observed at ibrutinib response, with clonality remaining stable during sustained remission and falling back toward baseline at progression. Sampling times were not matched between patients in sustained remission and patients whose disease was progressing, and lymph node repertoires were not examined. At baseline, clonality was higher than in age-matched healthy donors and showed a strong correlation with circulating CD8+ T-cell counts.

The sequence is built from TRBV5-1 and TRBJ2-5, with 8 central nucleotides matching TRBD1. The receptor's source is a human donor with chronic lymphocytic leukemia. The starting material was PBMCs, obtained after 12 months of ibrutinib treatment. The DNA sequence is TGCGCCACCAGAAGAGTAGGGACAGGCCTACAAGAGACCCAGTACTTC. Protein translation: CATRRVGTGLQETQYF.